Listed below are T cell receptor beta chains from one sample, sequenced in a study of monozygotic twins with inflammatory bowel disease. Using the 5' RACE reads, TCRdb records one entry per CDR3 protein without DNA. The listing records some 440,000 distinct CDR3 sequences. The sequencing sample was made of blood. Receptor source: a human donor with ulcerative colitis or Crohn's disease, or a healthy co-twin of an affected twin (not recorded which). Both conserved end residues are part of each CDR3.

v_call,j_call,cdr3_aa
TRBV20-1,TRBJ1-4,CSARGSNEKLFF
TRBV7-2,TRBJ2-7,CASSISWGQPSYEQYF
TRBV3-1,TRBJ2-5,CASSQDYTYLGTQYF
TRBV18,TRBJ2-5,CASYRTQETQYF
TRBV9,TRBJ2-7,CASSAIQGLAGAEQYF
TRBV29-1,TRBJ2-2,CSVGGSNTGELFF
TRBV29-1,TRBJ1-1,CSVEGGRTEAFF
TRBV7-8,TRBJ2-1,CASSLELRNNEQFF
TRBV5-1,TRBJ1-1,CASSEPGTGSAFF
TRBV7-3,TRBJ2-3,CASSPENTDTQYF
TRBV7-2,TRBJ2-1,CASSISGGADEQFF
TRBV6-6,TRBJ2-7,CASSSFPSYEQYF
TRBV27,TRBJ2-3,CASSTLVGGTDTQYF
TRBV27,TRBJ2-3,CASSSPTSGYTDTQYF
TRBV15,TRBJ2-3,CATSRGLVRDTQYF
TRBV12-3/TRBV12-4,TRBJ2-6,CASILTGLSGANVLTF
TRBV20-1,TRBJ1-5,CSAPGRGAQHF